These 9 T cell receptor beta chains came from one sample sequenced in a study of T cells in women clearing cervical HPV infection (dated by TCRdb to 2016 to 2019). The method behind the library was the immunoSEQ multiplex PCR assay. This immuneACCESS table, as held by TCRdb, lists in-frame sequences with V and J called but not all clones. Of the missing ones, under half trace to an unresolved V gene in checked studies; the others have no known cause. The sample table on file contains tens of thousands of clones. In total, the top ten clones hold 9.5% to 10% of the sample. Sequences were obtained from blood buffy coat. The receptor source for this set is a woman aged 18-70 years with a cervical HPV16 infection that either progressed to CIN3+ or cleared (not recorded which).

Worth noting for this clone: The read terminates 3 residues before the CDR3 end, so the remaining end is supplied by the germline J gene. The J gene is TRBJ1-5, the V gene TRBV6-2 or TRBV6-3; no reliable D call. The germline V and J ends were trimmed by 0 bases and 5 bases, with 8 bases remaining between them. This CDR3 region has 14 residues. CDR1 is MNHEY, CDR2 SVGEGT, per germline. The CDR3 is CASSYSLADQPQHF. The covered CDR3 bases are TGTGCCAGCAGTTACTCGCTGGCGGATCAGCCC.

CDR3 loop: CASSIPGGYEQYF. The CDR3 bases that were read are TGTGCCAGTAGTATTCCGGGGGGCTACGAG. The chain employs TRBV19 and TRBJ2-7; 7 bases map to TRBD2. From the germline J gene comes the end of the CDR3, since the read stops 3 residues before it. In germline, CDR1 is LNHDA, CDR2 SQIVND (reference sequence). Unmatched junction bases numbered 2, after V lost 3 bases and J lost 3 bases. The CDR3 is 13 amino acids.

Regarding this clone: The read halts 3 residues ahead of the CDR3 end, with the missing end drawn from the germline J gene. V usage is TRBV9 and J usage is TRBJ2-5; unclear D gene. The germline CDR1 and CDR2 sequences are SGDLS and YYNGEE. Trimming removed 2 bases from V and 3 bases from J, with 14 bases in between. This CDR3 has 15 residues. CDR3 DNA (partial): TGTGCCAGCAGCGTGGCTGGCGTGCGGAAAGAGACC. Protein: CASSVAGVRKET. The entire CDR3 is CASSVAGVRKETQYF. The whole variable domain, remainder taken from reference TRBV9 and TRBJ2-5, is DSGVTQTPKHLITATGQRVTLRCSPRSGDLSVYWYQQSLDQGLQFLIQYYNGEERAKGNILERFSAQQFPDLHSELNLSSLELGDSALYFCASSVAGVRKETQYFGPGTRLLVL.

For this clone: The CDR3 is cut off 3 residues early in the read; its end comes from the germline J gene. V and J are TRBV5-1 and TRBJ1-2; possible D gene TRBD1, 5 bases. Germline V gene sequence: CDR1 SGHRS, CDR2 YFSETQ. This CDR3 comprises 14 residues. CDR3 sequence: CASSLIPDSPGYTF. CDR3 DNA (partial): TGCGCCAGCAGCTTGATACCCGACAGTCCAGGC.

Concerning this clone: The read ends 3 residues before the CDR3 terminus; that terminus is restored from the germline J gene. The J gene is TRBJ2-1, the V gene TRBV5-1, with D possibly matching TRBD2 (5 bases). CDR1 SGHRS and CDR2 YFSETQ come from the germline V gene. V lost 4 bases and J lost 3, with 8 bases in between. This CDR3 comprises 13 residues. CDR3 sequence reads: CASSVTSYNEQFF. The part of the CDR3 DNA that was read is TGCGCCAGCAGCGTAACTAGCTACAATGAG.

Points on this clone: The read stops 3 residues short of the end of the CDR3; the missing end is completed from the germline J gene. V and J are TRBV5-1 and TRBJ2-5; tentatively, D is TRBD1 or TRBD2 (6 bases each). V lost 7 bases and J lost 1, with 8 bases in between. This CDR3 is built from 12 residues. From germline, CDR1 is SGHRS and CDR2 YFSETQ. The CDR3 protein is CASGGGQETQYF. The DNA read from the CDR3 is TGCGCCAGCGGAGGGGGCCAAGAGACC.

As for this clone: The DNA ends 3 residues before the CDR3 does, and the rest of the CDR3 is filled in from the germline J gene. This chain uses TRBV5-1 with TRBJ1-2, with TRBD1 as a possible D gene (6 bases). CDR1 is SGHRS and CDR2 is YFSETQ in the germline V gene. This CDR3 has 14 amino acids. V shed 0 bases and J shed 4 bases, with 10 bases lying between them. The CDR3 spells CASSLVGGSYGYTF. The sequenced CDR3 bases are TGCGCCAGCAGCTTGGTAGGGGGATCCTATGGC.

On this clone: The read ends 3 residues before the CDR3 terminus; that terminus is restored from the germline J gene. The V and J genes are TRBV2 and TRBJ2-4; 7 bases agree with TRBD1. CDR1 and CDR2 from the germline V gene are SNHLY and FYNNEI. J was trimmed by 0 bases and V by 6 bases; bases with no gene match: 2. The CDR3 covers 14 residues. The part of the CDR3 DNA that was read is TGTGCCAGCAGGGGACAGATAGCCAAAAACATT. Its protein is CASRGQIAKNI. The entire CDR3 sequence reads CASRGQIAKNIQYF.

As to this clone: The CDR3 is cut off 3 residues early in the read; its end comes from the germline J gene. The chain carries TRBV7-3 and TRBJ1-1; TRBD1 matches at 7 bases. From germline, CDR1 is SGHTA and CDR2 FQGTGA. V trimming: 5 bases; J trimming: 0 bases; junction bases outside the gene matches: 12. The CDR3 covers 17 residues. CDR3 DNA (partial): TGTGCCAGCAGCAAACGGGGGGGACAGACTTTGAACACTGAA. Its protein product is CASSKRGGQTLNTE. The entire CDR3 sequence reads CASSKRGGQTLNTEAFF.